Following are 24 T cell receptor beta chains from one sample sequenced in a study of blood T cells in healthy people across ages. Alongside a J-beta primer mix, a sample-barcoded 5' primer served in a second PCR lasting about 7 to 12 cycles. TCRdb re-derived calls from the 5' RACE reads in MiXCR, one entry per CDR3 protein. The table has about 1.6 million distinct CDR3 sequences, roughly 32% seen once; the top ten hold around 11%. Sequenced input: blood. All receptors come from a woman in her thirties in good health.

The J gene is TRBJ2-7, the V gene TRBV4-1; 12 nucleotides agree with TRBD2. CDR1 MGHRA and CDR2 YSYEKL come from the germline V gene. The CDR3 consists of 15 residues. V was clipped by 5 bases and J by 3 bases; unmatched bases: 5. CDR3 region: CASSNRLAGDYEQYF. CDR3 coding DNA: TGCGCCAGCAGCAATCGACTAGCGGGAGACTACGAGCAGTACTTC.

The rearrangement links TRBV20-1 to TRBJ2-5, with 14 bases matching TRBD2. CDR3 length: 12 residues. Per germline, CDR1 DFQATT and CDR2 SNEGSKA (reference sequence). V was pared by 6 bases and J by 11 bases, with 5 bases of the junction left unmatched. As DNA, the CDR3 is TGCAGTGCAGGGACTAGCGGGAGAGAGCAGTACTTC. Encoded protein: CSAGTSGREQYF.

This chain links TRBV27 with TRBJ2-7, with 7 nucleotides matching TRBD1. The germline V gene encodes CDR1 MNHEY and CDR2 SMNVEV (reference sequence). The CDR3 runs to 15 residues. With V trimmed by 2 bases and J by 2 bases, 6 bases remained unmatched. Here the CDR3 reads CASSLKTGLPYEQYF. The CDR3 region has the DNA TGTGCCAGCAGTTTAAAGACAGGGCTGCCCTACGAGCAGTACTTC.

CDR3 residues: CASSAAGGLQEAQYF. DNA of the CDR3: TGTGCCAGCAGCGCCGCAGGGGGTTTGCAGGAGGCCCAGTACTTC. This chain uses TRBV9 with TRBJ2-5; 7 nucleotides align to TRBD1. Germline values: CDR1 SGDLS, CDR2 YYNGEE. The ends lost 3 bases at V and 9 bases at J; junction bases unmatched: 14. This CDR3 is built from 15 residues.

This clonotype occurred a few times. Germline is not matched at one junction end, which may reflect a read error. The CDR3 reads CAGSQDQGTESSGANVLTF. As DNA, the CDR3 is TGCGCCGGCAGCCAAGATCAGGGCACCGAATCCTCTGGGGCCAACGTCCTGACTTTC. The chain employs TRBV4-1 and TRBJ2-6, with D tentatively TRBD1 (5 bases). Germline V gives CDR1 MGHRA, CDR2 YSYEKL. The CDR3 has 19 residues.

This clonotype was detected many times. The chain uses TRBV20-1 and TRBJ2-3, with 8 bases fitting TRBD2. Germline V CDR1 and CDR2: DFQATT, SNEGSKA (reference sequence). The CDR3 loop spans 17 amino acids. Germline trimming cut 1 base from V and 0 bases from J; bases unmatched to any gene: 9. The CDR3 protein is CSARVSGGLRSTDTQYF. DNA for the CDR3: TGCAGTGCTAGAGTGAGCGGGGGATTGCGAAGCACAGATACGCAGTATTTT.

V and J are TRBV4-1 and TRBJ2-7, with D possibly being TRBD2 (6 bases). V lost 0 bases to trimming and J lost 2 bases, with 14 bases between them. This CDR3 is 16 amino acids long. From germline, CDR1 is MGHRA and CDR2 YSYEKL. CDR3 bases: TGCGCCAGCAGCCAAGATCTAGGGAGGATTCCCTACGAGCAGTACTTC. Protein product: CASSQDLGRIPYEQYF.

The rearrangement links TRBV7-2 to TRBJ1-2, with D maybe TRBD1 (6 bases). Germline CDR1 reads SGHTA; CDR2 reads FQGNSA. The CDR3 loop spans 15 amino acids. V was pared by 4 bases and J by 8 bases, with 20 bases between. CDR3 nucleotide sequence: TGTGCCAGCAGCTCCGGGCTACCGGGGGCGGAGGGCTACACCTTC. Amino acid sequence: CASSSGLPGAEGYTF.

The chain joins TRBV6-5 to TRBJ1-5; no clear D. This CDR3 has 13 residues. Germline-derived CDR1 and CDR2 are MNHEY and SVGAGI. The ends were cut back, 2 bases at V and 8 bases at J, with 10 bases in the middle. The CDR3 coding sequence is TGTGCCAGCAGTTACGGGATCGGAGAGCCCCAGCATTTT. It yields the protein CASSYGIGEPQHF.

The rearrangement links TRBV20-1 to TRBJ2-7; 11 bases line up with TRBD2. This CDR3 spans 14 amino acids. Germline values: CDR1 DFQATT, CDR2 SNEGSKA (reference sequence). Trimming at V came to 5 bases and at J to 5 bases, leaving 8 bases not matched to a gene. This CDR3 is CSAGGTSGGNEQYF. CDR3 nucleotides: TGCAGTGCTGGAGGAACTAGCGGGGGCAACGAGCAGTACTTC.

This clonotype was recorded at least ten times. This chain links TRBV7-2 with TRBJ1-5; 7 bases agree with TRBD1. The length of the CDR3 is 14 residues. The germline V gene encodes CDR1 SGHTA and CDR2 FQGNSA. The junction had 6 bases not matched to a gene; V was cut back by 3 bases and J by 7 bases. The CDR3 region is CASSFNRGGQPQHF. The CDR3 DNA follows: TGTGCCAGCAGCTTCAACAGGGGAGGGCAGCCCCAGCATTTT.

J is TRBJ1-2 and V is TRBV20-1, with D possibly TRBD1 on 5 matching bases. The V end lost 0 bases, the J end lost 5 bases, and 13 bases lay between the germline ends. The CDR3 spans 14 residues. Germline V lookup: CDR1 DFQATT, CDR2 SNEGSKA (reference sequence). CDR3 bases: TGCAGTGCTAGAGATCGGGACGGGAAATATGGCTACACCTTC. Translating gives CSARDRDGKYGYTF.

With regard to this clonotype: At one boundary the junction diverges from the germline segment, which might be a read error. The DNA of the CDR3 is TGCGCCAGCAGCCGCCTAATCTCCGCGGGAGCATCCTACGATGAGCAGTTCTTC. Its translation is CASSRLISAGASYDEQFF. The chain carries TRBV4-1 and TRBJ2-1, with 7 bases lining up with TRBD2. The germline CDR1 and CDR2 sequences are MGHRA and YSYEKL. This CDR3 is built from 18 residues.

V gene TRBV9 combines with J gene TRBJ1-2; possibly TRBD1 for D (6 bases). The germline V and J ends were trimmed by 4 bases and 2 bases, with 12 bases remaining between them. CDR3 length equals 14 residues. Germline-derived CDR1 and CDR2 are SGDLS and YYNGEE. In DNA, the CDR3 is TGTGCCAGCAGCCCCGCAGGGGTGAACTATGGCTACACCTTC. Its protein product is CASSPAGVNYGYTF.

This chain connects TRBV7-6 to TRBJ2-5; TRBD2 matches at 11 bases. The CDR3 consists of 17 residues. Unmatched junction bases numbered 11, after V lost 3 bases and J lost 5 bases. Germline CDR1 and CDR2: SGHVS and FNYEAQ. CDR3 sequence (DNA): TGTGCCAGCAGCTTGGGGAAACTAGCGGGAGTCGGGGAGACCCAGTACTTC. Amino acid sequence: CASSLGKLAGVGETQYF.

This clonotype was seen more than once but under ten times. The CDR3 sequence: CASSERGTPTYEQYF. DNA of the CDR3: TGTGCCAGCAGTGAAAGAGGGACTCCCACCTACGAGCAGTACTTC. This chain uses TRBV2 with TRBJ2-7; possibly TRBD2 for D (6 bases). CDR1 is SNHLY, CDR2 FYNNEI, per germline. This CDR3 spans 15 amino acids. Trimming pared 2 bases from V and 2 bases from J, leaving 13 bases between.

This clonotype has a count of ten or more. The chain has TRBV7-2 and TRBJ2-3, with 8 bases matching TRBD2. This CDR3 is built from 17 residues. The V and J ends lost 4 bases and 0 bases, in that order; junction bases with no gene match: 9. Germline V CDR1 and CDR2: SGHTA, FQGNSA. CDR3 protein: CASSSRTGGPSTDTQYF. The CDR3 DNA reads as TGTGCCAGCAGCTCCCGCACGGGGGGGCCCAGCACAGATACGCAGTATTTT.

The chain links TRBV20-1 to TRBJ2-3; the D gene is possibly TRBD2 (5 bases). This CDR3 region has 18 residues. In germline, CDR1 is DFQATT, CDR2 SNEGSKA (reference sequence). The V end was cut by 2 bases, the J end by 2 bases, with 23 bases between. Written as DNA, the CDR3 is TGCAGTGCTAGATTTAGCGCACTGGGCCGAAATCCCACAGATACGCAGTATTTT. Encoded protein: CSARFSALGRNPTDTQYF.

Here the CDR3 reads CASSPLDGAYEQYF. The CDR3 DNA follows: TGTGCCAGCTCACCACTGGACGGGGCCTACGAGCAGTACTTC. V is TRBV18 and J is TRBJ2-7; possibly TRBD2 for D (5 bases). Germline CDR1 reads KGHSH; CDR2 reads LQKENI. Trimming cost V 1 base and J 2 bases, with 9 bases left between them. The CDR3 is 14 residues long.

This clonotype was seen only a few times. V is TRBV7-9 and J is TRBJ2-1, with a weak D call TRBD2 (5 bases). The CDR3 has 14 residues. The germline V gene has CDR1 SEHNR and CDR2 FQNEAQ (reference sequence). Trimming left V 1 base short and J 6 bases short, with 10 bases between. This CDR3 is CASSLELEANEQFF. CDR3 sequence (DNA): TGTGCCAGCAGCTTAGAACTAGAGGCCAATGAGCAGTTCTTC.

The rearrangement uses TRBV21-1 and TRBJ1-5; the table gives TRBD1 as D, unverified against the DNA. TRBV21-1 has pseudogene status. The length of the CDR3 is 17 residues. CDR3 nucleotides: TGTGCCAGCAGCACACGACACTCGAGGGGTAGCAATCAGCCCAAGCATTTT. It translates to CASSTRHSRGSNQPKHF.

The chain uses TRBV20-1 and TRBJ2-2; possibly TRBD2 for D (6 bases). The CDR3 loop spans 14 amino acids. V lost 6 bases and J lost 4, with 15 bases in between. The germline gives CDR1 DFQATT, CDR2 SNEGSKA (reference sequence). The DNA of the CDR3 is TGCAGTGCCCGTCGGGGGTCAAGCACCGGGGAGCTGTTTTTT. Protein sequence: CSARRGSSTGELFF.

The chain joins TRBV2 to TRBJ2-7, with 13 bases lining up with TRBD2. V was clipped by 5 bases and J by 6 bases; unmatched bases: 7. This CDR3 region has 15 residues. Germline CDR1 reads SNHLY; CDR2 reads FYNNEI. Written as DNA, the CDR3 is TGTGCCAGCAGTCGCGTGGGGACTAGCGGGACCGAGCAGTACTTC. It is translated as CASSRVGTSGTEQYF.

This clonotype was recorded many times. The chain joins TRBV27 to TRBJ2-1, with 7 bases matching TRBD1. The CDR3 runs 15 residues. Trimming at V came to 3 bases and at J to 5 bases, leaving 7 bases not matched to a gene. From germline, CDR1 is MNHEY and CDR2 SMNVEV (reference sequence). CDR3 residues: CASSLGRGLNNEQFF. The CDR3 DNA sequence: TGTGCCAGCAGTTTGGGAAGGGGGCTGAACAATGAGCAGTTCTTC.